The 18 T cell receptor beta chains below were found in one sample sequenced in a study of radiotherapy plus CTLA-4 blockade in lung cancer listed by TCRdb under 2018. Library generation was performed with the immunoSEQ multiplex PCR assay. The source is immuneACCESS, and TCRdb retained only in-frame sequences with V and J called. Part of the clones is not carried over; for the studies checked, unresolved V genes explain less than half of this, and the remainder is unexplained. The sample table shows around 59,000 clones, and 77% are seen once. Less than 4.5% of the sample lies in the top ten. The starting material was peripheral blood, obtained from a patient treated with radiotherapy plus ipilimumab. The receptors derive from a human donor with non-small cell lung cancer who had a partial response to radiotherapy plus ipilimumab.

The chain carries TRBV6-5 and TRBJ2-7; TRBD1 aligns across 7 bases. The V segment lost 0 bases and the J segment 4 bases; nucleotides outside the gene matches: 6. The germline gives CDR1 MNHEY, CDR2 SVGAGI. This CDR3 spans 15 amino acids. The DNA for the CDR3 is TGTGCCAGCAGTTACTCCGAGACAGGGCCTTACGAGCAGTACTTC. It codes for CASSYSETGPYEQYF.

The chain employs TRBV25-1 and TRBJ1-1; 12 positions agree with TRBD1. The junction had 6 bases not matched to a gene; V was cut back by 4 bases and J by 0 bases. The germline gives CDR1 MGHDK, CDR2 SYGVNS. The CDR3 covers 17 residues. The CDR3 bases are TGTGCCAGCAGTGTCCGGGACAGGGGGCGCGTGAACACTGAAGCTTTCTTT. Amino acid sequence: CASSVRDRGRVNTEAFF.

J is TRBJ2-3 and V is TRBV11-2; 9 bases agree with TRBD1. The V gene's germline CDR1 is SGHAT and CDR2 FQNNGV. V shed 1 base and J 3 bases; nucleotides not matched to a gene: 5. The CDR3 runs 16 residues. The CDR3 bases are TGTGCCAGCAGCTTAGGTTGGGACAGGGTGACAGATACGCAGTATTTT. It is translated as CASSLGWDRVTDTQYF.

V usage is TRBV5-4 and J usage is TRBJ1-2; D is perhaps TRBD1 (6 bases). The germline V gene has CDR1 SGHNT and CDR2 YYREEE (reference sequence). The CDR3 covers 15 residues. Trimming removed 0 bases from V and 3 bases from J, with 12 bases in between. Written as DNA, the CDR3 is TGTGCCAGCAGCTTGGCGGCAGGGGCGGACTATGGCTACACCTTC. Residues: CASSLAAGADYGYTF.

Here the CDR3 reads CASSSKLGLAGYTDTQYF. Written as DNA, the CDR3 is TGTGCCAGCAGCTCGAAACTAGGACTAGCGGGTTATACAGATACGCAGTATTTT. V usage is TRBV5-6 and J usage is TRBJ2-3, with 11 bases aligning to TRBD2. The CDR3 loop spans 18 amino acids. With 3 bases clipped from V and 3 bases from J, the junction kept 12 bases outside the gene matches. CDR1 SGHDT and CDR2 YYEEEE come from the germline V gene.

J is TRBJ1-6 and V is TRBV19, with 8 nucleotides matching TRBD1. The CDR3 runs to 14 residues. Germline CDR1 LNHDA, CDR2 SQIVND (reference sequence). The trim removed 6 bases at V and 5 bases at J, leaving 3 bases unmatched. CDR3 coding DNA: TGTGCCAGTAGCGACAGGGGAAATAATTCACCCCTCCACTTT. As protein: CASSDRGNNSPLHF.

This clone was observed a single time. The V and J genes are TRBV4-1 and TRBJ2-3, with 7 bases that match TRBD1. Germline V lookup: CDR1 MGHRA, CDR2 YSYEKL. The CDR3 totals 16 residues. Losses at the gene ends were 0 bases for V and 3 bases for J; bases not matched to a gene: 6. CDR3 nucleotides: TGCGCCAGCAGCCAAGACCGGTCAGGGGGTACAGATACGCAGTATTTT. It yields the protein CASSQDRSGGTDTQYF.

CDR3 loop: CASSGTDRGKYNEQFF. The CDR3 region has the DNA TGTGCCAGTAGTGGAACGGACAGGGGGAAATACAATGAGCAGTTCTTC. The chain joins TRBV19 to TRBJ2-1; 10 nucleotides match TRBD1. The germline CDR1 and CDR2 sequences are LNHDA and SQIVND (reference sequence). The V gene end was trimmed by 5 bases and the J gene end by 4 bases; junction bases not matched to a gene: 8. The CDR3 has 16 amino acids.

The chain employs TRBV7-8 and TRBJ1-2, with D unclear. CDR3 length equals 16 residues. Per germline, CDR1 SGHVS and CDR2 FQNEAQ. Between the trimmed V and J ends, which lost 5 bases and 0 bases, there was a span of 16 bases. The CDR3 DNA sequence: TGTGCCAGCAGCCGCCGGAGGACGGCTTCTAACTATGGCTACACCTTC. Encoded protein: CASSRRRTASNYGYTF.

The J gene is TRBJ2-1, the V gene TRBV5-1; 11 nucleotides align to TRBD2. V dropped 0 bases and J dropped 7; count of bases not matched to a gene: 6. CDR1 and CDR2 from the germline V gene are SGHRS and YFSETQ. The CDR3 has 16 amino acids. CDR3 region: CASSLEVAGGLNEQFF. The CDR3 DNA reads as TGCGCCAGCAGCTTGGAAGTAGCGGGGGGGCTGAATGAGCAGTTCTTC. Variable domain in full (rest from reference TRBV5-1 and TRBJ2-1): KAGVTQTPRYLIKTRGQQVTLSCSPISGHRSVSWYQQTPGQGLQFLFEYFSETQRNKGNFPGRFSGRQFSNSRSEMNVSTLELGDSALYLCASSLEVAGGLNEQFFGPGTRLTVL.

This clone is a singleton in its sample. J is TRBJ2-5 and V is TRBV7-9; TRBD1 matches 8 bases. The CDR3 runs 15 residues. Germline V lookup: CDR1 SEHNR, CDR2 FQNEAQ (reference sequence). The V gene end was trimmed by 4 bases and the J gene end by 5 bases; junction bases not matched to a gene: 9. The CDR3 region is CASSSGQGIGETQYF. The CDR3 DNA follows: TGTGCCAGCAGCTCAGGACAGGGTATTGGTGAGACCCAGTACTTC.

V usage is TRBV14 and J usage is TRBJ2-3; 12 bases map to TRBD2. The V segment lost 0 bases and the J segment 2 bases; nucleotides outside the gene matches: 9. The CDR3 has 19 residues. CDR1 and CDR2 (germline): SGHDN, FVKESK. The CDR3 loop reads CASSQDLGLAGLDTDTQYF. As DNA, the CDR3 is TGTGCCAGCAGCCAAGATTTAGGACTAGCGGGGCTGGACACAGATACGCAGTATTTT.

The chain uses TRBV7-3 and TRBJ2-1, with D maybe TRBD2 (5 bases). This CDR3 region has 17 residues. Germline V gene lookup returns CDR1 SGHTA and CDR2 FQGTGA. Trimming shortened V by 5 bases and J by 9 bases, and 26 bases separated the two germline ends. In DNA, the CDR3 is TGTGCCAGCAGCACCGAAGAAATCAGGTCCCGGGGTTCTGAGCAGTTCTTC. Translating gives CASSTEEIRSRGSEQFF.

This chain links TRBV14 with TRBJ1-1; D call uncertain. The CDR3 has 14 amino acids. Germline CDR1 reads SGHDN; CDR2 reads FVKESK. V was cut by 0 bases and J by 0 bases, with 5 bases left in between. CDR3 coding DNA: TGTGCCAGCAGCCAAGATCAGATGAACACTGAAGCTTTCTTT. It specifies CASSQDQMNTEAFF. Variable domain in full (rest from reference TRBV14 and TRBJ1-1): EAGVTQFPSHSVIEKGQTVTLRCDPISGHDNLYWYRRVMGKEIKFLLHFVKESKQDESGMPNNRFLAERTGGTYSTLKVQPAELEDSGVYFCASSQDQMNTEAFFGQGTRLTVV.

V is TRBV4-2 and J is TRBJ2-2, with 9 bases that match TRBD2. This CDR3 has 18 amino acids. Germline V gene lookup returns CDR1 LGHNA and CDR2 YNFKEQ. With 2 bases clipped from V and 0 bases from J, the junction kept 7 bases outside the gene matches. CDR3 residues: CASSQYTLAGTNTGELFF. CDR3 nucleotides: TGTGCCAGCAGCCAATACACCCTAGCGGGGACGAACACCGGGGAGCTGTTTTTT.

This chain connects TRBV19 to TRBJ1-5, with 10 bases that match TRBD1. Germline V gene lookup returns CDR1 LNHDA and CDR2 SQIVND (reference sequence). Unmatched junction bases numbered 7, after V lost 3 bases and J lost 5 bases. The CDR3 has 16 amino acids. CDR3 coding DNA: TGTGCCAGTAGTATGAGGGGAGGGACAGGGGATCAGCCCCAGCATTTT. Translation gives CASSMRGGTGDQPQHF.

This clone was picked up one time. The chain has TRBV19 and TRBJ1-4; D is undetermined. This CDR3 is built from 13 residues. Trimming left V 9 bases short and J 7 bases short, with 15 bases between. The V gene's germline CDR1 is LNHDA and CDR2 SQIVND (reference sequence). CDR3 region: CASSETRGEKLFF. CDR3 coding DNA: TGTGCCAGCTCAGAAACCCGGGGTGAAAAACTGTTTTTT.

This clone was detected a few times. The chain joins TRBV28 to TRBJ2-2, with TRBD1 matching over 8 bases. V gave up 4 bases and J gave up 5 bases; unmatched junction bases: 0. The CDR3 is 13 amino acids. CDR1 and CDR2 from the germline V gene are MDHEN and SYDVKM. This CDR3 is CASSWTGTGELFF. The CDR3 region has the DNA TGTGCCAGCAGTTGGACAGGGACCGGGGAGCTGTTTTTT.